This T cell receptor (beta chain) was found in a study of T cells after yellow fever vaccination (dated by TCRdb to 2018 to 2020). For the wider study: The SMART-Seq v4 Ultra Low Input RNA kit was used to prepare libraries from fractions with low cell numbers. To follow T-cell clones before and after primary and booster YFV17D yellow fever vaccination, bulk TCR alpha and beta repertoires were sequenced over time. The cohort comprised two healthy male donors, one aged 18 to 30 and one aged 30 to 40 years. Blood samples were taken at several timepoints before and after primary and secondary immunization, and bulk PBMC replicates and cell subsets were isolated. Summary of the overall study and its limitations: A small fraction of clonotypes showed up in both the CD4 and CD8 compartments, probably as a result of convergent recombination. The secondary T-cell response was found to be weaker but faster than the primary response, with a peak reached on day 5 rather than on day 15. Because only a couple of donors were included in the study, the extent to which the findings can be generalized is limited. After the booster, most clones that had expanded after primary vaccination were detected again (approximately 96% of CD4 and around nine tenths of CD8), suggesting broad maintenance of memory. Computational filtering was needed because FACS-sorted repertoires could contain abundant contaminating clonotypes from the bulk population.

The treatment or condition label on this specimen signifies: live attenuated yellow fever vaccine strain. At every blood-draw timepoint, two biological replicates of bulk PBMCs were collected. PBMCs were isolated from peripheral blood using a standard Ficoll-Paque protocol. TriZol was used to extract RNA from bulk PBMCs, CD4 and CD8 fractions, and dextramer-positive and dextramer-negative fractions. Sequencing used an Illumina NovaSeq 6000. Synthesis of TCR cDNA relied on 5'RACE template switching, a step that introduced a universal primer site along with unique molecular identifiers. Priming of cDNA synthesis was performed from both the TCR alpha and TCR beta constant segments. Libraries were amplified in two PCR steps, with sample barcodes and sequencing adapters added in the second step. Libraries were sequenced on Illumina HiSeq 2500 (2x100 bp) or NovaSeq (2x150 bp). The authors processed their data as follows. MIGEC was used to demultiplex reads and collapse the reads into UMI consensus sequences, and MiXCR was used for V(D)J alignment. Using edgeR on replicate PBMC samples, clonotypes were called vaccine-responding if FDR was below 0.01 and the log2 fold change was above 5 up to day 15. Each bulk clonotype received a CD4 or CD8 identity based on whether the sequenced CD4 or CD8 repertoire contained that clonotype at higher abundance. The raw public reads went through TCRdb reprocessing: fastp at Q25, MiXCR clone calling, in-frame beta chains kept. A single entry per CDR3 protein holds the most common genes and DNA from its merged rows. The V and J calls follow TCRdb's processing rather than the paper's. The sample records around 310,000 distinct CDR3 sequences, around 4.1% of which are singletons. 24% of the sample is held by the ten biggest clonotypes.

CDR1 SGHAT and CDR2 FQNNGV were looked up in the germline V gene. Trimming removed 1 base from V and 5 bases from J, leaving 9 bases between the germline ends. The CDR3 runs 14 residues from the cysteine to the phenylalanine. Kept here is only the CDR3 DNA, which spans 42 bases and is read in frame from base 1. At least ten counts were recorded for this clonotype. Its antigen is still unknown. No base-level quality is on record; no much larger clone is a single base apart. This material consisted of PBMCs, taken 5 days after the yellow fever booster vaccination. The receptor was derived from a man aged 18 to 35 who received the YFV17D yellow fever vaccine. This chain is built from TRBV11-2 and TRBJ2-1; no D gene can be assigned with confidence. The nucleotide sequence reads as follows: TGTGCCAGCAGCTTAGTAATCGACCACAATGAGCAGTTCTTC. This gives the protein CASSLVIDHNEQFF.